What follows are 24 T cell receptor beta chains derived from one specimen sequenced in a study of cytomegalovirus exposure and HLA in healthy donors. The primer mix had 60 Vbeta and 13 Jbeta primers. Using immunoSEQ multiplex PCR, the repertoire was profiled, and TCRdb retains in-frame clones only, with some absent. The table has some 99,000 clones, approximately 76% seen once; the top ten hold roughly 8%. The sample was PBMCs. These receptors were obtained from a man aged 35 to 55 in good health and CMV-seronegative.

The chain carries TRBV28 and TRBJ2-5; possibly TRBD2 for D (6 bases). There are 14 residues in the CDR3. The V gene's germline CDR1 is MDHEN and CDR2 SYDVKM. The V end lost 2 bases, the J end lost 2 bases, and 9 bases lay between the germline ends. The CDR3 region is CASSLGGVQETQYF. The CDR3 bases are TGTGCCAGCAGTTTAGGAGGGGTTCAAGAGACCCAGTACTTC.

The V gene is TRBV7-3, the J gene TRBJ1-2; TRBD1 aligns across 9 bases. Germline V lookup: CDR1 SGHTA, CDR2 FQGTGA. With V trimmed by 5 bases and J by 8 bases, 15 bases remained unmatched. The length of the CDR3 is 16 residues. CDR3 sequence: CASSPMVGTGRFGYTF. CDR3 nucleotides: TGTGCCAGCAGCCCAATGGTAGGGACAGGGCGGTTCGGCTACACCTTC.

The chain employs TRBV27 and TRBJ2-7; 11 bases match TRBD1. CDR1 is MNHEY and CDR2 is SMNVEV in the germline V gene (reference sequence). V shed 3 bases and J 0 bases; nucleotides not matched to a gene: 10. The CDR3 consists of 18 residues. The CDR3 DNA reads TGTGCCAGCAGTTTTAGGTCCGGGACAGGGGGTTCCTCCTACGAGCAGTACTTC. It yields the protein CASSFRSGTGGSSYEQYF.

The chain joins TRBV2 to TRBJ2-3; D is uncertain. The V and J ends lost 10 bases and 6 bases respectively, with 14 bases between them. From germline, CDR1 is SNHLY and CDR2 FYNNEI. The CDR3 length is 12 residues. The CDR3 loop reads CAIHYGADTQYF. The CDR3 DNA sequence: TGTGCCATACACTACGGAGCGGATACGCAGTATTTT.

In this sample, this clone turned up a few times. V usage is TRBV19 and J usage is TRBJ2-7; 10 bases are shared with TRBD1. Germline V gives CDR1 LNHDA, CDR2 SQIVND (reference sequence). The length of the CDR3 is 14 residues. V was pared by 3 bases and J by 9 bases, with 8 bases of the junction left unmatched. In DNA, the CDR3 is TGTGCCAGTAGTATCACCTCGGGACAGGGGAGGCAGTACTTC. As protein: CASSITSGQGRQYF.

The CDR3 loop reads CASSRILNDSNEKLFF. In nucleotides, the CDR3 is TGTGCCAGCAGCCGCATCCTTAACGACTCTAATGAAAAACTGTTTTTT. The chain employs TRBV28 and TRBJ1-4; no firm D call. Germline CDR1 reads MDHEN; CDR2 reads SYDVKM. This CDR3 is built from 16 residues. V lost 6 bases and J 3 bases, leaving 17 bases between the germline ends.

CDR3 nucleotide sequence: TGTGCCAGCACCGGACGGATGGGGAGGGGAGAGACCCAGTACTTC. Its protein product is CASTGRMGRGETQYF. V gene TRBV27 combines with J gene TRBJ2-5, with 7 bases matching TRBD2. The germline gives CDR1 MNHEY, CDR2 SMNVEV (reference sequence). The V gene end was trimmed by 7 bases and the J gene end by 4 bases; junction bases not matched to a gene: 12. The CDR3 is 15 residues long.

This rearrangement joins TRBV27 to TRBJ1-6; D is unclear. Trimming shortened V by 10 bases and J by 2 bases, and 12 bases separated the two germline ends. The CDR3 totals 14 residues. In germline, CDR1 is MNHEY, CDR2 SMNVEV (reference sequence). In nucleotides, the CDR3 is TGTGCCACCGGGCGAGGGACCTATAATTCACCCCTCCACTTT. Protein product: CATGRGTYNSPLHF.

The chain carries TRBV29-1 and TRBJ2-1, with D perhaps matching TRBD1 (6 bases). Trimming took 5 bases from V and 7 from J, leaving 18 bases between them. The CDR3 is made up of 14 amino acids. The germline CDR1 and CDR2 sequences are SQVTM and ANQGSEA. DNA for the CDR3: TGCAGCGTTTGTAGGCAGGGGCCTGGGAATGAGCAGTTCTTC. This encodes CSVCRQGPGNEQFF.

As to this clone: Distinct nucleotide sequences in the sample also encode this CDR3. The V gene is TRBV5-1, the J gene TRBJ2-3; 7 bases are shared with TRBD1. Trimming took 0 bases from V and 1 from J; bases not matched to a gene: 2. The germline V gene encodes CDR1 SGHRS and CDR2 YFSETQ. There are 15 residues in the CDR3. DNA for the CDR3: TGCGCCAGCAGCTTGGTAGGGGGCGGCACAGATACGCAGTATTTT. Its translation: CASSLVGGGTDTQYF. Looking up the rest from reference TRBV5-1 and TRBJ2-3 gives the full variable domain: KAGVTQTPRYLIKTRGQQVTLSCSPISGHRSVSWYQQTPGQGLQFLFEYFSETQRNKGNFPGRFSGRQFSNSRSEMNVSTLELGDSALYLCASSLVGGGTDTQYFGPGTRLTVL.

About this clone itself: Germline and junction disagree at one end, which may indicate a read error. The gene calls are TRBV5-6 and TRBJ1-2, with D perhaps matching TRBD1 (6 bases). Germline V gives CDR1 SGHDT, CDR2 YYEEEE. This CDR3 is built from 12 residues. DNA of the CDR3: TGTGCCAGCAGCCTCACAGGGTATGGCTACCCCTTC. This translates into CASSLTGYGYPF. The entire variable domain, with the rest obtained from reference TRBV5-6 and TRBJ1-2, is as follows: DAGVTQSPTHLIKTRGQQVTLRCSPKSGHDTVSWYQQALGQGPQFIFQYYEEEERQRGNFPDRFSGHQFPNYSSELNVNALLLGDSALYLCASSLTGYGYPFGSGTRLTVV.

This clone was seen a few times. V is TRBV29-1 and J is TRBJ1-4, with D possibly matching TRBD1 (6 bases). Trimming pared 6 bases from V and 12 bases from J, leaving 23 bases between. Germline CDR1 is SQVTM and CDR2 is ANQGSEA. The CDR3 is 14 amino acids. CDR3 sequence reads: CSVGEGVLTLELFF. For the CDR3, the DNA is TGCAGCGTGGGAGAGGGGGTCCTGACGTTAGAACTGTTTTTT.

The chain recombines TRBV28 with TRBJ1-1; D uncertain. The CDR3 has 12 amino acids. Germline V gene data show CDR1 as MDHEN and CDR2 as SYDVKM. The germline V and J ends were trimmed by 6 bases and 2 bases, with 7 bases remaining between them. In nucleotides, the CDR3 is TGTGCCAGCAGCCTTAGAAACACTGAAGCTTTCTTT. Its translation: CASSLRNTEAFF.

This rearrangement joins TRBV7-8 to TRBJ2-1; tentative D call: TRBD2 (6 bases). Germline values: CDR1 SGHVS, CDR2 FQNEAQ. The CDR3 is made up of 14 amino acids. Trimming pared 1 base from V and 9 bases from J, leaving 13 bases between. CDR3 DNA sequence: TGTGCCAGCAGCTTAGAAGCTAGCGTAGGTGAGCAGTTCTTC. As protein: CASSLEASVGEQFF.

This sequence joins TRBV7-3 and TRBJ2-2; D is possibly TRBD1 (6 bases). Trimming took 5 bases from V and 5 from J, leaving 9 bases between them. This CDR3 has 13 amino acids. CDR1 is SGHTA, CDR2 FQGTGA, per germline. The CDR3 region is CASSPGVTGELFF. The CDR3 coding sequence is TGTGCCAGCAGCCCAGGGGTAACCGGGGAGCTGTTTTTT. Combining the CDR3 with reference TRBV7-3 and TRBJ2-2 gives the whole variable domain GAGVSQTPSNKVTEKGKYVELRCDPISGHTALYWYRQSLGQGPEFLIYFQGTGAADDSGLPNDRFFAVRPEGSVSTLKIQRTERGDSAVYLCASSPGVTGELFFGEGSRLTVL.

The rearrangement uses TRBV25-1 and TRBJ1-5; D is possibly TRBD1 (6 bases). Trimming removed 1 base from V and 3 bases from J, with 10 bases in between. This CDR3 is 15 amino acids long. Germline V gene lookup returns CDR1 MGHDK and CDR2 SYGVNS. CDR3 amino acids: CASSECQGNNQPQHF. In DNA form, the CDR3 reads TGTGCCAGCAGTGAATGCCAGGGGAACAATCAGCCCCAGCATTTT. Drawing the rest from reference TRBV25-1 and TRBJ1-5, the complete variable domain is EADIYQTPRYLVIGTGKKITLECSQTMGHDKMYWYQQDPGMELHLIHYSYGVNSTEKGDLSSESTVSRIRTEHFPLTLESARPSHTSQYLCASSECQGNNQPQHFGDGTRLSIL.

J is TRBJ1-6 and V is TRBV6-5; no firm D call. This CDR3 is built from 15 residues. Per the germline V gene, CDR1 is MNHEY and CDR2 is SVGAGI. The ends were cut back, 2 bases at V and 7 bases at J, with 12 bases in the middle. DNA of the CDR3: TGTGCCAGCAGTTACGGTTTCAGGATGAATTCACCCCTCCACTTT. Its protein product is CASSYGFRMNSPLHF.

The chain couples TRBV15 to TRBJ2-7; no clear D. Trimming took off 0 bases at V and 4 bases at J, with 7 bases between the two ends. This CDR3 comprises 13 residues. Germline V gene sequence: CDR1 LNHNV, CDR2 YYDKDF (reference sequence). CDR3 nucleotide sequence: TGTGCCACCAGCAGAGATCCAGAATACGAGCAGTACTTC. Translated: CATSRDPEYEQYF.

The chain has TRBV27 and TRBJ1-2; the D is unclear. The CDR3 has 15 amino acids. With 8 bases removed from V and 4 bases from J, the gap between germline ends came to 20 bases. From germline, CDR1 is MNHEY and CDR2 SMNVEV (reference sequence). The CDR3 sequence: CASGELVADTYGYTF. CDR3 bases: TGTGCCAGCGGTGAGTTGGTCGCAGACACCTATGGCTACACCTTC.

The chain carries TRBV7-9 and TRBJ2-7; 9 bases match TRBD1. Looked up from germline, CDR1 is SEHNR and CDR2 is FQNEAQ (reference sequence). This CDR3 is 14 amino acids long. Unmatched junction bases numbered 9, after V lost 5 bases and J lost 7 bases. The CDR3 nucleotides are TGTGCCAGCAGCGCGACAGGGGGTGGGGGGGAGCAGTACTTC. Protein sequence: CASSATGGGGEQYF. Using reference TRBV7-9 and TRBJ2-7 for the parts outside the CDR3, the full variable domain is DTGVSQNPRHKITKRGQNVTFRCDPISEHNRLYWYRQTLGQGPEFLTYFQNEAQLEKSRLLSDRFSAERPKGSFSTLEIQRTEQGDSAMYLCASSATGGGGEQYFGPGTRLTVT.

The chain is built from TRBV14 and TRBJ1-6, with 7 bases lining up with TRBD1. Germline CDR1 SGHDN, CDR2 FVKESK. V was pared by 4 bases and J by 12 bases, with 9 bases of the junction left unmatched. This CDR3 is 14 amino acids long. CDR3 nucleotide sequence: TGTGCCAGCAGCCCCGGGACAGTCCCTTTACCCCTCCACTTT. This encodes CASSPGTVPLPLHF. The full variable domain, with the rest looked up from reference TRBV14 and TRBJ1-6, is EAGVTQFPSHSVIEKGQTVTLRCDPISGHDNLYWYRRVMGKEIKFLLHFVKESKQDESGMPNNRFLAERTGGTYSTLKVQPAELEDSGVYFCASSPGTVPLPLHFGNGTRLTVT.

This clone was counted only a few times. The chain has TRBV5-8 and TRBJ2-4, with D perhaps TRBD2 (6 bases). Germline V lookup: CDR1 SGHTS, CDR2 YDEGEE. CDR3 length: 13 amino acids. The V gene lost 2 bases and the J gene lost 8 bases, with 11 bases spanning the gap. CDR3 coding DNA: TGTGCCAGCAGCTTCGCCGGCGGGGACATTCAGTACTTC. Protein sequence: CASSFAGGDIQYF.

This rearrangement joins TRBV7-9 to TRBJ1-5, with D perhaps matching TRBD1 (5 bases). Germline V lookup: CDR1 SEHNR, CDR2 FQNEAQ (reference sequence). The V gene lost 5 bases and the J gene lost 3 bases, with 11 bases spanning the gap. This CDR3 contains 14 residues. The CDR3 sequence is CASSAQGYNQPQHF. CDR3 in DNA: TGTGCCAGCAGCGCCCAGGGCTACAATCAGCCCCAGCATTTT.

The chain has TRBV6-6 and TRBJ1-3; 9 nucleotides line up with TRBD1. Germline CDR1 MNHNY, CDR2 SVGAGI (reference sequence). V was clipped by 6 bases and J by 5 bases; unmatched bases: 11. CDR3 length: 16 residues. The CDR3 DNA follows: TGTGCCAGCAGAGACACAGGGGGCCTTCCGAGAAACACCATATATTTT. It codes for CASRDTGGLPRNTIYF.